This T cell receptor beta chain is from a study of T cell responses to AZD1222 COVID-19 vaccine. Germline CDR1 WNHNN, CDR2 SYGVQD (reference sequence). This CDR3 region has 17 residues. Trimming removed 3 bases from V and 4 bases from J, with 16 bases in between. On this clone: What it binds is unknown.

Study-level results: Most donors were white British and more were female, and clonal diversity was possibly underestimated.

Sequencing was performed with immunoSEQ multiplex PCR; in TCRdb, only in-frame clones are kept and a portion is missing. This table holds around 69,000 clones, 84% found once. This clonotype originated in an adult in good health. The starting material was peripheral blood, obtained on day 0 of AZD1222 vaccination. This rearrangement joins TRBV10-1 to TRBJ1-6, with D maybe TRBD1 (5 bases). CDR3 residues: CASSDIGRGPYNSPLHF. DNA of the CDR3: TGCGCCAGCAGTGACATCGGGAGGGGACCTTATAATTCACCCCTCCACTTT.